Sequencing of this TCR beta chain was carried out in a study of monozygotic twins with inflammatory bowel disease. Study-wide results and limits: Sharing of clonotypes with others was lower in IBD patients than in healthy twins, and this was especially so with disease activity. Compared with healthy co-twins, IBD patients showed reduced TCRbeta repertoire diversity by inverse Simpson. Evidence did not back any single strong signal or clonotype linked to IBD.

Note on this clonotype: The antigen is unknown.

TCRdb re-called the 5' RACE reads and gives one entry per CDR3 protein, without DNA. The listing contains some 330,000 distinct CDR3 sequences. The receptor's source is a human donor with ulcerative colitis or Crohn's disease, or a healthy co-twin of an affected twin (not recorded which). Sample: blood.

The CDR3 reads CASSSQEGAGAETQYF. The chain recombines TRBV7-2 with TRBJ2-5; TCRdb selects TRBD1, and the lack of DNA leaves this call unchecked. Germline CDR1 and CDR2: SGHTA and FQGNSA. The CDR3 is made up of 16 amino acids.